A single sample gave rise to the 15 T cell receptor beta chains below, sequenced in a study of cytomegalovirus exposure and HLA in healthy donors. Measured with immunoSEQ multiplex PCR; TCRdb has only the in-frame clones, and not every one. This sample has fewer than 200,000 clones, with approximately 86% found just once. The source material was PBMCs. These receptors originate from a man between 18 and 29 years old in good health and CMV-seropositive.

The V gene is TRBV27, the J gene TRBJ1-1; D is perhaps TRBD1 (5 bases). Germline lookup yields CDR1 MNHEY and CDR2 SMNVEV (reference sequence). Trimming stripped 6 bases from V and 6 bases from J, with 8 bases between. The CDR3 spans 11 residues. In nucleotides, the CDR3 is TGTGCCAGCAGCGGGGGGTCTGAAGCTTTCTTT. Translated: CASSGGSEAFF.

V usage is TRBV6-5 and J usage is TRBJ2-3; TRBD2 agrees at 9 bases. Germline CDR1 reads MNHEY; CDR2 reads SVGAGI. This CDR3 has 15 amino acids. The ends lost 6 bases at V and 5 bases at J; junction bases unmatched: 9. CDR3 protein: CASSLQRGAEDTQYF. Written as DNA, the CDR3 is TGTGCCAGCAGCCTTCAGCGGGGGGCAGAAGATACGCAGTATTTT.

V is TRBV18 and J is TRBJ2-4, with D possibly being TRBD2 (6 bases). V lost 3 bases to trimming and J lost 1 base, with 16 bases between them. Germline V CDR1 and CDR2: KGHSH, LQKENI. The CDR3 extends over 17 amino acids. CDR3 sequence (DNA): TGTGCCAGCTCACCCGGCCAGACTGGAGGGGCCAAAAACATTCAGTACTTC. It codes for CASSPGQTGGAKNIQYF.

The gene calls are TRBV5-1 and TRBJ2-7; unclear D gene. Germline assignment: CDR1 SGHRS and CDR2 YFSETQ. CDR3 length: 13 amino acids. V lost 4 bases and J 3 bases, leaving 11 bases between the germline ends. The CDR3 nucleotides are TGCGCCAGCAGCCTGGCGACAAACTACGAGCAGTACTTC. Translation gives CASSLATNYEQYF.

The chain links TRBV4-1 to TRBJ2-5, with a possible D match to TRBD2 (7 bases). The germline CDR1 and CDR2 sequences are MGHRA and YSYEKL. Deletions cut 3 bases from V and 1 base from J, with 12 bases between. The length of the CDR3 is 15 residues. The CDR3 nucleotides are TGCGCCAGCAGCCATTCCGGGGGGCGCCAAGAGACCCAGTACTTC. Protein: CASSHSGGRQETQYF.

The CDR3 spells CASSPRVGREQYF. Written as DNA, the CDR3 is TGTGCCAGCAGCCCCAGGGTTGGGCGCGAGCAGTACTTC. This rearrangement joins TRBV5-4 to TRBJ2-7; TRBD1 might be the D (5 bases). This CDR3 is 13 amino acids long. V lost 4 bases and J lost 6, with 14 bases in between. Germline-derived CDR1 and CDR2 are SGHNT and YYREEE (reference sequence).

The chain has TRBV6-6 and TRBJ1-5; TRBD1 agrees at 7 bases. CDR1 and CDR2 from the germline V gene are MNHNY and SVGAGI (reference sequence). The junction had 1 base not matched to a gene; V was cut back by 7 bases and J by 1 base. The CDR3 length is 13 residues. As DNA, the CDR3 is TGTGCCAGCAAGGGACAGAGCAATCAGCCCCAGCATTTT. Its protein product is CASKGQSNQPQHF.

The chain carries TRBV9 and TRBJ1-1, with no clear D. From germline, CDR1 is SGDLS and CDR2 YYNGEE. V was trimmed by 5 bases and J by 5 bases, leaving 13 bases between them. The CDR3 totals 13 residues. The DNA for the CDR3 is TGTGCCAGCAGTAATGGTGGAGGAACTGAAGCTTTCTTT. Protein product: CASSNGGGTEAFF. The whole variable domain, filled in from reference TRBV9 and TRBJ1-1, reads DSGVTQTPKHLITATGQRVTLRCSPRSGDLSVYWYQQSLDQGLQFLIQYYNGEERAKGNILERFSAQQFPDLHSELNLSSLELGDSALYFCASSNGGGTEAFFGQGTRLTVV.

The chain links TRBV7-3 to TRBJ1-1; tentative D call: TRBD1 (5 bases). The CDR3 consists of 15 residues. CDR1 and CDR2 from the germline V gene are SGHTA and FQGTGA. The germline V and J ends were trimmed by 1 base and 6 bases, with 15 bases remaining between them. The DNA of the CDR3 is TGTGCCAGCAGCTTAAGGGGAGGGGAGAATGCTGAAGCTTTCTTT. Protein product: CASSLRGGENAEAFF. Using reference TRBV7-3 and TRBJ1-1 for the parts outside the CDR3, the full variable domain is GAGVSQTPSNKVTEKGKYVELRCDPISGHTALYWYRQSLGQGPEFLIYFQGTGAADDSGLPNDRFFAVRPEGSVSTLKIQRTERGDSAVYLCASSLRGGENAEAFFGQGTRLTVV.

V is TRBV18 and J is TRBJ2-4; D is perhaps TRBD1 (5 bases). Germline CDR1 KGHSH, CDR2 LQKENI. The CDR3 loop spans 14 amino acids. The V end was cut by 5 bases, the J end by 4 bases, with 12 bases between. CDR3 sequence (DNA): TGTGCCAGCTCAAAAGGGGCCTCTAAAAACATTCAGTACTTC. The encoded protein is CASSKGASKNIQYF.

V is TRBV28 and J is TRBJ2-7; TRBD1 agrees at 10 bases. CDR3 length equals 12 residues. CDR1 is MDHEN, CDR2 SYDVKM, per germline. The junction had 2 bases not matched to a gene; V was cut back by 5 bases and J by 7 bases. CDR3: CASSDRGREQYF. CDR3 bases: TGTGCCAGCAGTGACAGGGGGCGAGAGCAGTACTTC.

V usage is TRBV27 and J usage is TRBJ2-3, with D hard to call. CDR3 length: 11 amino acids. Trimming removed 5 bases from V and 4 bases from J, with 4 bases in between. Germline CDR1 reads MNHEY; CDR2 reads SMNVEV (reference sequence). The chain's CDR3 is CASSRADTQYF. DNA of the CDR3: TGTGCCAGCAGTCGAGCAGATACGCAGTATTTT.

The genes are TRBV29-1 and TRBJ2-1; 7 bases fit TRBD1. Germline CDR1 is SQVTM and CDR2 is ANQGSEA. This CDR3 has 14 residues. J gave up 4 bases and V 6 bases, and 9 bases lay outside the gene matches. CDR3: CSVPRDSRYNEQFF. The CDR3, as DNA: TGCAGCGTACCCCGGGACAGCCGATACAATGAGCAGTTCTTC.

The chain employs TRBV5-1 and TRBJ1-1; perhaps TRBD1 as D (5 bases). V lost 6 bases and J lost 0, with 18 bases in between. Germline CDR1 SGHRS, CDR2 YFSETQ. The length of the CDR3 is 16 residues. DNA of the CDR3: TGCGCCAGCACAAAATGGGGCCCGGGTCTGAACACTGAAGCTTTCTTT. It yields the protein CASTKWGPGLNTEAFF.

The chain employs TRBV14 and TRBJ2-7, with D possibly matching TRBD2 (6 bases). Between the trimmed V and J ends, which lost 11 bases and 3 bases, there was a span of 11 bases. The CDR3 has 11 residues. Germline V gene data show CDR1 as SGHDN and CDR2 as FVKESK. The CDR3 DNA is TGTGCCGGGGGGTCCGTCTACGAGCAGTACTTC. Residues: CAGGSVYEQYF.